The clone carrying this T cell receptor beta chain was observed a few times. Antigen unknown. These data originate in a study of beta chain features in type 1 diabetes. This CDR3 has 16 amino acids. Trimming took off 5 bases at V and 2 bases at J, with 19 bases between the two ends. Germline V gene data show CDR1 as MDHEN and CDR2 as SYDVKM. Study findings and constraints: People with Type 1 diabetes carried modestly yet significantly shorter TCRB CDR3s in all four CD4+ subsets.

Every bit of the isolated RNA underwent reverse transcription, so sequencing read expressed TCRB transcripts. Only in-frame clones appear in the TCRdb table, and some are missing; sequencing was by immunoSEQ multiplex PCR. Altogether 150,000 to 200,000 clones are present, roughly 7.1% being singletons, with the ten largest covering approximately 0.93%. The sequenced material came from central memory CD4+ T cells from blood. This clonotype was obtained from a woman in her forties with type 1 diabetes. This chain joins TRBV28 and TRBJ2-7, with D perhaps TRBD2 (6 bases). CDR3: CASSPVGLRGAYEQYF. The CDR3 region has the DNA TGTGCCAGCAGTCCCGTAGGACTTCGCGGGGCCTACGAGCAGTACTTC.